The 32 T cell receptor beta chains reported below all come from one sample, sequenced in a study of T cells after yellow fever vaccination. TCRdb re-called the 5' RACE reads with MiXCR, one entry per CDR3 protein. Of 200,000 to 300,000 distinct CDR3 sequences listed, 13% are singletons. The source was CD4+ T cells sorted from PBMCs, collected 45 days after the yellow fever booster vaccination. Receptors originate from a man aged 25 to 40 who received the YFV17D yellow fever vaccine.

In its sample, this clonotype was seen a few times. The DNA for the CDR3 is TGTGCCAGCAGTGAATATGAAGGGGATGTTCGGGTAGCCAAAAACATTCAGTACTTC. Amino acid sequence: CASSEYEGDVRVAKNIQYF. V usage is TRBV25-1 and J usage is TRBJ2-4, with D maybe TRBD1 (5 bases). Germline V lookup: CDR1 MGHDK, CDR2 SYGVNS. V lost 0 bases and J 0 bases, leaving 18 bases between the germline ends. The CDR3 is 19 residues long.

This clonotype was picked up many times. This rearrangement joins TRBV12-3 or TRBV12-4 to TRBJ2-7; D is possibly TRBD1 (5 bases). CDR3 size: 14 residues. Trimming stripped 3 bases from V and 2 bases from J, with 11 bases between. CDR3 amino acids: CASSFRTRAYEQYF. CDR3 sequence (DNA): TGTGCCAGCAGTTTTCGGACACGAGCCTACGAGCAGTACTTC.

This clonotype came up a few times. The chain has TRBV7-2 and TRBJ2-1; 9 positions agree with TRBD1. Germline V gene lookup returns CDR1 SGHTA and CDR2 FQGNSA. The junction had 11 bases not matched to a gene; V was cut back by 4 bases and J by 7 bases. The CDR3 length is 16 residues. CDR3 nucleotide sequence: TGTGCCAGCAGCTCCGATTGGGACAGGGTAATTAATGAGCAGTTCTTC. Amino acids: CASSSDWDRVINEQFF.

The rearrangement joins TRBV20-1 to TRBJ2-1; D call uncertain. This CDR3 has 15 residues. CDR1 is DFQATT, CDR2 SNEGSKA, per germline (reference sequence). V lost 6 bases, J lost 9 bases, and 24 bases lay in between. The CDR3 here is CSAIKGAPGSREQFF. CDR3 coding DNA: TGCAGTGCCATCAAAGGAGCACCGGGCTCGCGTGAGCAGTTCTTC.

Only a few counts were recorded for this clonotype. The chain links TRBV12-5 to TRBJ1-4; D gene unclear. Germline CDR1 is LGHNT and CDR2 is FRNRAP. V lost 1 base, J lost 12 bases, and 12 bases lay in between. The CDR3 has 13 residues. CDR3 sequence reads: CASGLEGMTELFF. CDR3 DNA: TGTGCTAGTGGTTTGGAAGGGATGACGGAACTGTTTTTT.

The gene calls are TRBV6-5 and TRBJ1-1; D call uncertain. Per germline, CDR1 MNHEY and CDR2 SVGAGI. Trimming took off 0 bases at V and 2 bases at J, with 7 bases between the two ends. This CDR3 has 14 amino acids. The CDR3 here is CASSYSPANTEAFF. The CDR3 bases are TGTGCCAGCAGTTACTCGCCAGCAAACACTGAAGCTTTCTTT.

This clonotype was recorded a few times. V is TRBV20-1 and J is TRBJ2-7; tentatively, D is TRBD1 or TRBD2 (5 bases each). The CDR3 extends over 14 amino acids. Between the trimmed V and J ends, which lost 6 bases and 2 bases, there was a span of 17 bases. Germline V gene data show CDR1 as DFQATT and CDR2 as SNEGSKA (reference sequence). The CDR3 coding sequence is TGCAGTGCACGGGACGGTGAAACGACCTACGAGCAGTACTTC. This sequence encodes CSARDGETTYEQYF.

The chain recombines TRBV12-3 or TRBV12-4 with TRBJ2-5; maybe TRBD1 (5 bases). Deletions cut 5 bases from V and 3 bases from J, with 10 bases between. The CDR3 runs 13 residues. The CDR3 protein is CASSRTTEETQYF. Here the CDR3 DNA reads TGTGCCAGCAGTCGGACAACCGAAGAGACCCAGTACTTC.

The gene calls are TRBV5-1 and TRBJ2-3; 8 bases are a match to TRBD1. The length of the CDR3 is 17 residues. Trimming removed 2 bases from V and 2 bases from J; junction bases left unmatched: 10. The germline V gene has CDR1 SGHRS and CDR2 YFSETQ. This chain's CDR3 is CASSFIIGTGYTDTQYF. The CDR3 region has the DNA TGCGCCAGCAGCTTCATAATCGGGACAGGATACACAGATACGCAGTATTTT. Using reference TRBV5-1 and TRBJ2-3 for the parts outside the CDR3, the full variable domain is KAGVTQTPRYLIKTRGQQVTLSCSPISGHRSVSWYQQTPGQGLQFLFEYFSETQRNKGNFPGRFSGRQFSNSRSEMNVSTLELGDSALYLCASSFIIGTGYTDTQYFGPGTRLTVL.

This clonotype came up a few times. The V and J genes are TRBV7-2 and TRBJ2-1, with 8 nucleotides matching TRBD1. Looked up from germline, CDR1 is SGHTA and CDR2 is FQGNSA. V lost 5 bases and J lost 1; bases outside the gene matches: 7. The CDR3 contains 16 residues. The CDR3 protein is CASSRTGTGSYNEQFF. In DNA form, the CDR3 reads TGTGCCAGCAGCCGCACCGGGACAGGATCCTACAATGAGCAGTTCTTC.

The chain couples TRBV7-2 to TRBJ2-1; D uncertain. This CDR3 region has 9 residues. The germline V and J ends were trimmed by 3 bases and 10 bases, with 1 base remaining between them. Germline V lookup: CDR1 SGHTA, CDR2 FQGNSA. The CDR3 sequence: CASSFEQFF. The CDR3 DNA reads TGTGCCAGCAGCTTCGAGCAGTTCTTC.

This clonotype came up many times. This chain links TRBV6-5 with TRBJ2-7; the D gene is possibly TRBD2 (5 bases). The germline V gene encodes CDR1 MNHEY and CDR2 SVGAGI. This CDR3 has 11 residues. The V end was cut by 4 bases, the J end by 7 bases, with 8 bases between. The CDR3 region is CASSSTGEQYF. The CDR3 nucleotides are TGTGCCAGCAGTTCCACGGGGGAGCAGTACTTC.

The chain has TRBV7-2 and TRBJ1-1; the D gene is possibly TRBD1 (6 bases). The CDR3 loop spans 13 amino acids. Germline V lookup: CDR1 SGHTA, CDR2 FQGNSA. V lost 5 bases, J lost 1 base, and 8 bases lay in between. The CDR3 DNA follows: TGTGCCAGCAGCCAACAGGGGAACACTGAAGCTTTCTTT. It encodes CASSQQGNTEAFF.

The genes are TRBV14 and TRBJ1-4; D perhaps matches TRBD1 (5 bases). V was shortened by 1 base and J by 8 bases, with 14 bases between the two germline ends. This CDR3 comprises 15 residues. Germline V gene data show CDR1 as SGHDN and CDR2 as FVKESK. DNA of the CDR3: TGTGCCAGCAGCCAAGTCTCCCAGGGTGCGGAAAAACTGTTTTTT. This encodes CASSQVSQGAEKLFF.

V and J are TRBV2 and TRBJ2-7, with 10 bases that match TRBD2. J was trimmed by 11 bases and V by 3 bases; bases with no gene match: 10. The CDR3 extends over 14 amino acids. Germline V gene lookup returns CDR1 SNHLY and CDR2 FYNNEI. CDR3 sequence (DNA): TGTGCCAGCAGTGAGGGAACTAGCGGGATGAGAGAGTACTTC. Translated: CASSEGTSGMREYF.

This clonotype was detected a few times. The gene calls are TRBV10-3 and TRBJ2-7; the match to TRBD1 covers 7 bases. Germline CDR1 and CDR2: ENHRY and SYGVKD. The CDR3 spans 16 residues. With V trimmed by 6 bases and J by 3 bases, 14 bases remained unmatched. CDR3: CAISRQGKRMNYEQYF. In DNA form, the CDR3 reads TGTGCCATCAGCAGACAGGGAAAAAGAATGAACTACGAGCAGTACTTC.

The CDR3 sequence: CASSDWTSWNEQFF. CDR3 coding DNA: TGTGCCAGCAGTGATTGGACGTCTTGGAATGAGCAGTTCTTC. The rearrangement links TRBV2 to TRBJ2-1; D is unresolved. Per germline, CDR1 SNHLY and CDR2 FYNNEI. Trimming took 3 bases from V and 7 from J, leaving 13 bases between them. This CDR3 has 14 residues. Full variable domain (outside the CDR3, taken from reference TRBV2 and TRBJ2-1): EPEVTQTPSHQVTQMGQEVILRCVPISNHLYFYWYRQILGQKVEFLVSFYNNEISEKSEIFDDQFSVERPDGSNFTLKIRSTKLEDSAMYFCASSDWTSWNEQFFGPGTRLTVL.

This clonotype was found many times. This CDR3 reads CSALTGGGNQPQHF. The CDR3 nucleotides read TGCAGTGCATTAACAGGGGGCGGCAATCAGCCCCAGCATTTT. V gene TRBV20-1 combines with J gene TRBJ1-5, with TRBD1 matching 9 bases. CDR3 size: 14 residues. Germline CDR1 DFQATT, CDR2 SNEGSKA (reference sequence). V shed 6 bases and J 2 bases; nucleotides not matched to a gene: 5.

The rearrangement uses TRBV7-8 and TRBJ2-1, with 12 nucleotides matching TRBD2. Germline V gives CDR1 SGHVS, CDR2 FQNEAQ. There are 14 residues in the CDR3. The V segment lost 4 bases and the J segment 5 bases; nucleotides outside the gene matches: 0. This CDR3 reads CASSWTSGNNEQFF. CDR3 DNA: TGTGCCAGCAGCTGGACTAGCGGGAACAATGAGCAGTTCTTC.

In its sample, this clonotype was seen a few times. This chain connects TRBV6-6 to TRBJ2-1, with D uncertain. Trimming took 0 bases from V and 6 from J, leaving 9 bases between them. The CDR3 spans 14 residues. Per the germline V gene, CDR1 is MNHNY and CDR2 is SVGAGI (reference sequence). The CDR3 DNA follows: TGTGCCAGCAGTTACTCGGCGGTTTCCAATGAGCAGTTCTTC. As protein: CASSYSAVSNEQFF.

The chain is built from TRBV2 and TRBJ1-1, with D perhaps matching TRBD1 (6 bases). V lost 7 bases, J lost 1 base, and 19 bases lay in between. CDR1 is SNHLY, CDR2 FYNNEI, per germline. The CDR3 length is 16 residues. The CDR3 nucleotides read TGTGCCAGCATAGTAGAGGCAGGGGTGGGGAACACTGAAGCTTTCTTT. It translates to CASIVEAGVGNTEAFF.

The chain combines TRBV24-1 with TRBJ2-2, with TRBD1 identical over 9 bases. This CDR3 contains 15 residues. Germline V CDR1 and CDR2: KGHDR, SFDVKD. Losses at the gene ends were 3 bases for V and 9 bases for J; bases not matched to a gene: 7. CDR3 sequence reads: CATSDLAGTGRELFF. CDR3 coding DNA: TGTGCCACCAGTGATCTTGCCGGGACAGGGAGGGAGCTGTTTTTT.

The sample holds a few counts of this clonotype. J is TRBJ2-7 and V is TRBV6-2 or TRBV6-3, with D perhaps matching TRBD2 (5 bases). Germline values: CDR1 MNHEY, CDR2 SVGEGT. Between the trimmed V and J ends, which lost 6 bases and 5 bases, there was a span of 20 bases. The CDR3 totals 15 residues. The CDR3 spells CASSPERHRGNEQYF. CDR3 in DNA: TGTGCCAGCAGCCCAGAGCGGCACCGAGGGAACGAGCAGTACTTC.

This chain joins TRBV10-3 and TRBJ1-1; the match to TRBD1 covers 11 bases. The CDR3 is 15 residues long. Germline V lookup: CDR1 ENHRY, CDR2 SYGVKD. V was clipped by 6 bases and J by 1 base; unmatched bases: 4. For the CDR3, the DNA is TGTGCCATCAGGGGGACAGGGGGGAAGAACACTGAAGCTTTCTTT. Translating it yields CAIRGTGGKNTEAFF.

The genes are TRBV12-3 or TRBV12-4 and TRBJ2-5; D remains unclear. This CDR3 is built from 15 residues. Trimming removed 2 bases from V and 1 base from J, with 11 bases in between. CDR3: CASSLLGLTQETQYF. The DNA for the CDR3 is TGTGCCAGCAGTTTATTAGGGCTAACCCAAGAGACCCAGTACTTC.

The chain employs TRBV24-1 and TRBJ2-1; D remains ambiguous. The CDR3 has 15 amino acids. V lost 4 bases, J lost 0 bases, and 9 bases lay in between. Per the germline V gene, CDR1 is KGHDR and CDR2 is SFDVKD. CDR3 residues: CATSDGRSSYNEQFF. In DNA form, the CDR3 reads TGTGCCACCAGTGACGGACGTAGCTCCTACAATGAGCAGTTCTTC.

On this clonotype: The junction does not match germline at one end; this may be a read error. CDR3 coding DNA: TGTGGCAGCAAGGGACTAGGCGGGGGGACCCAGTACTTC. Protein product: CGSKGLGGGTQYF. V usage is TRBV7-2 and J usage is TRBJ2-5; 8 nucleotides match TRBD2. The CDR3 totals 13 residues. From germline, CDR1 is SGHTA and CDR2 FQGNSA.

This clonotype came up a few times. The rearrangement uses TRBV6-2 or TRBV6-3 and TRBJ2-1; D gene uncertain. This CDR3 is 10 amino acids long. CDR1 is MNHEY and CDR2 is SVGEGT in the germline V gene. The CDR3 here is CLTSYNEQFF. The CDR3 nucleotides are TGTCTTACCTCCTACAATGAGCAGTTCTTC.

This clonotype was found a few times. The DNA of the CDR3 is TGTGCCAGCAGCTTGGGGACTAGTTCGCCCAACACCGGGGAGCTGTTTTTT. It codes for CASSLGTSSPNTGELFF. The rearrangement uses TRBV5-4 and TRBJ2-2, with TRBD2 identical over 7 bases. This CDR3 has 17 amino acids. V lost 0 bases to trimming and J lost 2 bases; unmatched junction nucleotides: 7. Germline lookup yields CDR1 SGHNT and CDR2 YYREEE (reference sequence).

The sample holds many counts of this clonotype. This chain links TRBV4-3 with TRBJ2-7; the match to TRBD1 covers 8 bases. The ends lost 2 bases at V and 3 bases at J; junction bases unmatched: 3. Germline V lookup: CDR1 LGHNA, CDR2 YSLEER. The CDR3 length is 14 residues. The CDR3 here is CASSQRTGHYEQYF. The CDR3 nucleotides read TGCGCCAGCAGCCAACGGACAGGGCACTACGAGCAGTACTTC.

The chain recombines TRBV10-2 with TRBJ2-2; 8 bases align to TRBD2. Trimming removed 9 bases from V and 1 base from J; junction bases left unmatched: 4. The CDR3 extends over 14 amino acids. Germline V lookup: CDR1 WSHSY, CDR2 SAAADI. The CDR3 sequence: CASKRERNTGELFF. CDR3 coding DNA: TGCGCCAGTAAGCGGGAGAGGAACACCGGGGAGCTGTTTTTT.

This clonotype has at least ten counts. The V and J genes are TRBV20-1 and TRBJ2-3, with 8 positions matching TRBD2. This CDR3 is 13 amino acids long. Per the germline V gene, CDR1 is DFQATT and CDR2 is SNEGSKA (reference sequence). Germline trimming cut 7 bases from V and 2 bases from J; bases unmatched to any gene: 5. In nucleotides, the CDR3 is TGCAGTGGACCGGGAGGGCCCACAGATACGCAGTATTTT. Translation: CSGPGGPTDTQYF.